Listed here is a single T cell receptor (beta chain). This specimen comes from a study of blood T cell repertoires in COVID-19. Only in-frame clones appear in the TCRdb table, and some are missing; sequencing was by immunoSEQ multiplex PCR. The table includes a few hundred thousand clones, 80% to 90% detected once. Germline V gene data show CDR1 as MNHEY and CDR2 as SVGAGI. With 1 base clipped from V and 4 bases from J, the junction kept 4 bases outside the gene matches. This CDR3 has 15 amino acids. The rearrangement joins TRBV6-5 to TRBJ2-1; 7 nucleotides match TRBD2. The sample comprised PBMCs or T cells enriched from blood (not recorded which). The sequence was obtained from a man aged 18 to 30 who had recovered from COVID-19. The CDR3 DNA follows: TGTGCCAGCAGTTACTTGTCTAGCGGATACAATGAGCAGTTCTTC. Its translation: CASSYLSSGYNEQFF.